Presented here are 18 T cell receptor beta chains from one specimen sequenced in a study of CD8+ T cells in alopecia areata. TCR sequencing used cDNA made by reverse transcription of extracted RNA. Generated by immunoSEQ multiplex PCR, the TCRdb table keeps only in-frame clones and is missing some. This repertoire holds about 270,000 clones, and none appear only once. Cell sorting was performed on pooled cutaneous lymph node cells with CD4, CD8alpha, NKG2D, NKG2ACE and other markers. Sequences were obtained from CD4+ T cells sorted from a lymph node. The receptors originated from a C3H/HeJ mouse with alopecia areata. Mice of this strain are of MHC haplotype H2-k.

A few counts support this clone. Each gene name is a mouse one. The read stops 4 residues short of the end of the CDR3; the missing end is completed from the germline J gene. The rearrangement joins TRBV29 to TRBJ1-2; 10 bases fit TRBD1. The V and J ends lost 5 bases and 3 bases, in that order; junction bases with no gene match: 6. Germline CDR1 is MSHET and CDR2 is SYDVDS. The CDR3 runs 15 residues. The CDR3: CASSLRQGADSDYTF. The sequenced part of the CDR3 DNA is TGTGCTAGCAGTCTTCGACAGGGGGCGGACTCC.

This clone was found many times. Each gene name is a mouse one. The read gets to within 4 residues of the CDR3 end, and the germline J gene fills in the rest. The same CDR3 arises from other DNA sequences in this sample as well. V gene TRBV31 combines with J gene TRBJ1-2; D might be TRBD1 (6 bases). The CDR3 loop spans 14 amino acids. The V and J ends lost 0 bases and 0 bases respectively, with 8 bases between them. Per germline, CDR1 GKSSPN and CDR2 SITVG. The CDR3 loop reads CAWSLRTANSDYTF. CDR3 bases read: TGTGCCTGGAGTCTGAGGACAGCAAACTCC.

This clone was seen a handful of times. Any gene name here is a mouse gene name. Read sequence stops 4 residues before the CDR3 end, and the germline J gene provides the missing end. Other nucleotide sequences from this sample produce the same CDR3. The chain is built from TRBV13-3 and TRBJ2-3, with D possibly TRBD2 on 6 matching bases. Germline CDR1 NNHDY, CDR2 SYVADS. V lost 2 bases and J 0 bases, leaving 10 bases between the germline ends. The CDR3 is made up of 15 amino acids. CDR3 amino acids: CASSEGGSSAETLYF. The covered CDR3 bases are TGTGCCAGCAGTGAGGGGGGTTCTAGTGCAGAA.

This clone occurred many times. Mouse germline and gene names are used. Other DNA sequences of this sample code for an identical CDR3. CDR3 DNA, as far as it was read: TGTGCCAGCAGTGCTGGGACAGCAAACACCGGG. It codes for CASSAGTANTG. The complete CDR3 reads CASSAGTANTGQLYF. This sequence joins TRBV13-1 and TRBJ2-2; 7 bases match TRBD1. The sequenced fragment ends 4 residues before the CDR3 boundary, so the rest is inferred from the germline J gene. With V trimmed by 3 bases and J by 0 bases, 2 bases remained unmatched. Germline V gene data show CDR1 as NSHNY and CDR2 as SYGAGN. The CDR3 totals 15 residues.

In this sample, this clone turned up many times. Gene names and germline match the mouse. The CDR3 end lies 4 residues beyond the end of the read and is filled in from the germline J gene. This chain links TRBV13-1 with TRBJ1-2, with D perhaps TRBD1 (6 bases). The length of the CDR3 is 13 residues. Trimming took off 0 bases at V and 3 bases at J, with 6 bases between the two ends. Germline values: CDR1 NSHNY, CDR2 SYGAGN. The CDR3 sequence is CASSDEGDSDYTF. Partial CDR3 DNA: TGTGCCAGCAGTGATGAGGGGGACTCC.

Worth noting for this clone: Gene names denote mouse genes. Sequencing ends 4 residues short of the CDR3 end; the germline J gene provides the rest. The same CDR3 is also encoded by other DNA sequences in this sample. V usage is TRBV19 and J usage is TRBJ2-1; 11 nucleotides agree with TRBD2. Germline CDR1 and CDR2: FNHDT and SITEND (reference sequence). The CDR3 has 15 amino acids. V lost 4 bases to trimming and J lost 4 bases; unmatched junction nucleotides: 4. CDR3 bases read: TGTGCCAGCAGTCCCGGGACTGGGGGTTATGCT. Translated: CASSPGTGGYA. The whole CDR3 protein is CASSPGTGGYAEQFF.

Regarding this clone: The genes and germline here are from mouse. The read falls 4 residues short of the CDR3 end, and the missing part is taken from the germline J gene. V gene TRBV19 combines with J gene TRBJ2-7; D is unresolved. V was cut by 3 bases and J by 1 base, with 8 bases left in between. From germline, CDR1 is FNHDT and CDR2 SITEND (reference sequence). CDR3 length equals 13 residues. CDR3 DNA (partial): TGTGCCAGCAGTAGCCGACAATCCTAT. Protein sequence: CASSSRQSY. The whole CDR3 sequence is CASSSRQSYEQYF. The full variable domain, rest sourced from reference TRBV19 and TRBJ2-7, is GGIITQTPKFLIGQEGQKLTLKCQQNFNHDTMYWYRQDSGKGLRLIYYSITENDLQKGDLSEGYDASREKKSSFSLTVTSAQKNEMAVFLCASSSRQSYEQYFGPGTRLTVL.

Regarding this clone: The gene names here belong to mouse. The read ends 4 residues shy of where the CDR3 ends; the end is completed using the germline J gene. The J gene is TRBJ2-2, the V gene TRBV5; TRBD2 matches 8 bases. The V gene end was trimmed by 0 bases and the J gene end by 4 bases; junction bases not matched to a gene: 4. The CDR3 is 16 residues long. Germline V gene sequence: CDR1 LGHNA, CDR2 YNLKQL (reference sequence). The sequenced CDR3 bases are TGTGCCAGCAGCCAAGAGGGGGGGCATGGCACCGGG. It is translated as CASSQEGGHGTG. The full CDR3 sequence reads CASSQEGGHGTGQLYF.

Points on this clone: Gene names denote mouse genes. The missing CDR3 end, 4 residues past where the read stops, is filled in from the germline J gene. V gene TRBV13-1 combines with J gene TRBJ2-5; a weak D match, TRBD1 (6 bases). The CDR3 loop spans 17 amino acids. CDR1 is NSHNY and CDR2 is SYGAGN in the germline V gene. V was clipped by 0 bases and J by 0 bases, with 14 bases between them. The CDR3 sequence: CASSDGGTPLNQDTQYF. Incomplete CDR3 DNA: TGTGCCAGCAGTGATGGGGGGACACCTCTTAACCAAGAC.

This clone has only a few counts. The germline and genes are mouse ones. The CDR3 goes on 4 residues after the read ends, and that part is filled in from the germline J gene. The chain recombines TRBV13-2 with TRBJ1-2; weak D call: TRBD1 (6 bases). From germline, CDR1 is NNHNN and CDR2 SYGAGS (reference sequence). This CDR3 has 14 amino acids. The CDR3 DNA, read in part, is TGTGCCAGCGGTGATGCACAGGGTCAATCC. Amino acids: CASGDAQGQS. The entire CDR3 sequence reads CASGDAQGQSDYTF.

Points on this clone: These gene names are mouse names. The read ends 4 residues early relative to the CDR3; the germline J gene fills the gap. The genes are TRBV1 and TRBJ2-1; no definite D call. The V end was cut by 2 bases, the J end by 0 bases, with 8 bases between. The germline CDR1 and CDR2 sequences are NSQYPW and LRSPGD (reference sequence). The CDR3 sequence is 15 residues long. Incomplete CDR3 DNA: TGCACCTGCAGTGCAAAGACAACTAACTATGCT. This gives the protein CTCSAKTTNYA. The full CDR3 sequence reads CTCSAKTTNYAEQFF. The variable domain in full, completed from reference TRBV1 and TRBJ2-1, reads VTLLEQNPRWRLVPRGQAVNLRCILKNSQYPWMSWYQQDLQKQLQWLFTLRSPGDKEVKSLPGADYLATRVTDTELRLQVANMSQGRTLYCTCSAKTTNYAEQFFGPGTRLTVL.

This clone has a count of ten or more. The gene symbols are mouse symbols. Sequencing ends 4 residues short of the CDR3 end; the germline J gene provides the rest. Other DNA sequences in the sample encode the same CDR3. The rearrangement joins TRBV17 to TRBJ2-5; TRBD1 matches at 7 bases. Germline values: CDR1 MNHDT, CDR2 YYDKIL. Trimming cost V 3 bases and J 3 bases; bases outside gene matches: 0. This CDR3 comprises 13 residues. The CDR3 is CASSRDRQDTQYF. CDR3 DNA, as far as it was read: TGTGCTAGCAGTAGGGACAGGCAAGAC.

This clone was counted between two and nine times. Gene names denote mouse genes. CDR3 sequence reads: CASSGRDRGDTQYF. CDR3 bases read: TGTGCCAGCAGTGGCCGGGACAGGGGCGAC. The rearrangement joins TRBV13-3 to TRBJ2-5; TRBD1 agrees at 10 bases. The read halts 4 residues ahead of the CDR3 end, with the missing end drawn from the germline J gene. Germline loops: CDR1 NNHDY, CDR2 SYVADS. The CDR3 runs 14 residues.

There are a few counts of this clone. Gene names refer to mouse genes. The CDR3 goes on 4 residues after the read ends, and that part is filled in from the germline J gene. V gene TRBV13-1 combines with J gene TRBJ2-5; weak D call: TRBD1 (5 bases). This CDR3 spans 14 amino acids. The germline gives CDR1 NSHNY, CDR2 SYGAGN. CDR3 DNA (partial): TGTGCCAGCAGTGATGCAGGGAAGGGGGAC. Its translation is CASSDAGKGD. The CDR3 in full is CASSDAGKGDTQYF.

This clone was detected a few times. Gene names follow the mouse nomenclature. The sequenced part of the CDR3 DNA is TGTGCCAGCAGCCAAGAGGGGAGTAACCAAGAC. Its translation: CASSQEGSNQD. Given in full, the CDR3 is CASSQEGSNQDTQYF. The genes are TRBV5 and TRBJ2-5, with D hard to call. The CDR3 extends 4 residues past the end of the read, so its final part is completed from the germline J gene. The CDR3 covers 15 residues. Germline CDR1 LGHNA, CDR2 YNLKQL (reference sequence). Trimming removed 0 bases at V and 0 bases at J, with 7 bases between.

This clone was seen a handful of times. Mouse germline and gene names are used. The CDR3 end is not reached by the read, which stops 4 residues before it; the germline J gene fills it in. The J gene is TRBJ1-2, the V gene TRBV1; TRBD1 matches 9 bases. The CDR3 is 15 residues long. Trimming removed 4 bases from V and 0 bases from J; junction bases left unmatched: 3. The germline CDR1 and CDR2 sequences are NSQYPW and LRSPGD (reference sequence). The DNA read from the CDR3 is TGCACCTGCAGTGGAACAGGGGGCGCAAACTCC. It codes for CTCSGTGGANS. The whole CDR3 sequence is CTCSGTGGANSDYTF. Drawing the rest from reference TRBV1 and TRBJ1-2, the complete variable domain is VTLLEQNPRWRLVPRGQAVNLRCILKNSQYPWMSWYQQDLQKQLQWLFTLRSPGDKEVKSLPGADYLATRVTDTELRLQVANMSQGRTLYCTCSGTGGANSDYTFGSGTRLLVI.

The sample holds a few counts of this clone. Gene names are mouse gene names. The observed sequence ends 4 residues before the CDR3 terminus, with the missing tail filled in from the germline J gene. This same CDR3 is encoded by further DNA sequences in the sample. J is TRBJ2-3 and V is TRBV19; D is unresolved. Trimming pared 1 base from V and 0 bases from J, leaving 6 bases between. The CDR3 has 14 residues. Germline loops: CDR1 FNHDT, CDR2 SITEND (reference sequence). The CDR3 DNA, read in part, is TGTGCCAGCAGTATACAGTCTAGTGCAGAA. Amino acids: CASSIQSSAE. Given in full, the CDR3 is CASSIQSSAETLYF.

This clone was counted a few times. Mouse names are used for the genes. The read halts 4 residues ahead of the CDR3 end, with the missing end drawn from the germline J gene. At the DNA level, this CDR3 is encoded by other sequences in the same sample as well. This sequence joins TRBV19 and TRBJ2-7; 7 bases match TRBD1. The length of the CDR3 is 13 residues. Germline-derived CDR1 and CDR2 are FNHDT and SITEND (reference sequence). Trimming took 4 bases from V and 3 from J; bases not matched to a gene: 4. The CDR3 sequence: CASSRGTVYEQYF. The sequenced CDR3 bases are TGTGCCAGCAGTCGGGGGACAGTCTAT.